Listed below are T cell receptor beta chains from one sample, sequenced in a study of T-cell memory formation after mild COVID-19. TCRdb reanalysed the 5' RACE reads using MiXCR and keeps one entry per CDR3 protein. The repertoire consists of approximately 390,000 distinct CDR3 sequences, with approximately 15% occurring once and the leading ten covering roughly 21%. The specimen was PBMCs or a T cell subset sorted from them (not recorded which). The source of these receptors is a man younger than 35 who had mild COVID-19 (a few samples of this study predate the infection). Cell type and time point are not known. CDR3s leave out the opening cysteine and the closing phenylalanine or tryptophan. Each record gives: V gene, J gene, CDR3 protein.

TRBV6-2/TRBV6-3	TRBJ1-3	ASSYQGPGTDSSGNTIY
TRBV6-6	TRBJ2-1	ASSYSSGYHEQF
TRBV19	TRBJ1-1	ASRGTGFMNTEAF
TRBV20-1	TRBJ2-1	SARRTSGGRSYNEQF
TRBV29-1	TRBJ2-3	SGEVGGGTDTQY
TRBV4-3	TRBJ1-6	ASSGTSRGPENFGSPLH
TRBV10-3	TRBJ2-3	AISGYTDTQY
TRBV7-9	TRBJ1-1	ASSSLLPQGYTEAF
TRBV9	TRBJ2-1	ASSPRGQGTGEQF
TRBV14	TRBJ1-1	ASSQALANTEAF
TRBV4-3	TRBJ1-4	ASSQDGQGGEKLF
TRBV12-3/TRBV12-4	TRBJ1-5	ASRAQGFNQPQH
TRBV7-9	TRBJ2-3	ASSPSGAADTQY
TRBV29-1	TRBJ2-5	SVVRMETQY
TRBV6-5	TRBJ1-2	ATGTGGYGYT
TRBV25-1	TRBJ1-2	ASSVTGAGYT
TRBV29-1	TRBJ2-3	SVEPPRMGPDTQY
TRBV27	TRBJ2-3	ASSSFAGGPDTQY
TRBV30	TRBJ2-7	AWSGVSRAGEQY
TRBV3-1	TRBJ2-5	ASSQGGLGGETQY
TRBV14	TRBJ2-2	ASSPYRGYTGELF
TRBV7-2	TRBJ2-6	ASRRNSGANVLT
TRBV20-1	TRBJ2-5	SADGGQTYQETQY
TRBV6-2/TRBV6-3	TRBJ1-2	ASSYRDRGYT
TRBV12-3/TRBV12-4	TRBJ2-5	ASSLSGGALKTQY
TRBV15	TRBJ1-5	ATSRDQLDYSNQPQH
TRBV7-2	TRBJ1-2	ASQMNLQGLGYT
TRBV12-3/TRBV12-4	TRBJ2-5	ASSWRGVQETQY
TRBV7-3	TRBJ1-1	ASSLWAAGNTEAF
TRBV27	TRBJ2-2	ASSYRGGELF
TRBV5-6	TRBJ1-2	ASSLSGEGYGYT
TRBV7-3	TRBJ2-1	ASSQTGQGTINEQF
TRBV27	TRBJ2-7	ASSPGTSGAYEQY
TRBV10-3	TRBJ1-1	AISGQATAEAF
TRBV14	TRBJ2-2	ASSQVVTGELF
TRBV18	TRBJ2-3	ASSPPGTELDTQY
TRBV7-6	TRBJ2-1	ASSWQGSEQF
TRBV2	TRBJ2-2	ASSEGIAGELF
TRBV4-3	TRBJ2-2	ASSRDSHRGELF
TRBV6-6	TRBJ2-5	ASSSDGGQETQY
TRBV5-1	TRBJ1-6	ASSVGFGEESPLH
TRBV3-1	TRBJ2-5	ASRVEGPPGETQY
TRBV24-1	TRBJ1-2	ATSTRGAYGYT
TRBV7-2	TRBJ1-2	ASSLVQVNYGYT
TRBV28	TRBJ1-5	ASSLEQPHQPQH
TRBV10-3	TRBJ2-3	AISETLQHGVLDTQY
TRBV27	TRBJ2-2	ASSFGWGSGELF
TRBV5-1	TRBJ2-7	ASRDLGGRYEQY
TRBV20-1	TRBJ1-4	SVRSGTTNEKLF
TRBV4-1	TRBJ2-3	ASSQSPGSPADTQY
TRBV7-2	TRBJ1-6	ASSPRAGLGTPLH
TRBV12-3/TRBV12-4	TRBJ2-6	ASSPQQSGANVLT
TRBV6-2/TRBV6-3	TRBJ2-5	ASSYDSPGGTQY
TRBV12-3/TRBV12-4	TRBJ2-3	ASSFGLADTQY
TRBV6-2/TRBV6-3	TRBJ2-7	ASRAIYEQY
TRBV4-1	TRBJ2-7	ASSLWTGLVDDEQY
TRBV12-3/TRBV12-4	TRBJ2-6	ASGNRVSSGANVLT
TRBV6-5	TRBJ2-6	ASSWGAAGANVLT
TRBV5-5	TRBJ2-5	ASSYLRALGETQY
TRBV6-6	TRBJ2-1	ASSPHGGGEF